The source of this T cell receptor beta chain is a study of identical twins. General study results and limits: Researchers reported weaker excess twin sharing in beta out-of-frame sequences.

TCRdb used MiXCR to reprocess the 5' RACE reads, holding one entry per CDR3 protein. The sample carries about 460,000 distinct CDR3 sequences, approximately 15% recorded once. The CDR3 has 13 amino acids. CDR1 and CDR2 (germline): MGHDK, SYGVNS. V lost 4 bases and J lost 6, with 12 bases in between. A note on this clonotype: The target antigen is unknown.

This same sample was also taken into another study, of yellow fever vaccine responses in identical twins.

The rearrangement links TRBV25-1 to TRBJ2-5, with D uncertain. Source material: CD4+ T cells sorted from blood. The source of this sequence is a young woman in good health. The CDR3 loop reads CASSVWEEQTQYF. CDR3 DNA: TGTGCCAGCAGTGTCTGGGAAGAACAGACCCAGTACTTC.